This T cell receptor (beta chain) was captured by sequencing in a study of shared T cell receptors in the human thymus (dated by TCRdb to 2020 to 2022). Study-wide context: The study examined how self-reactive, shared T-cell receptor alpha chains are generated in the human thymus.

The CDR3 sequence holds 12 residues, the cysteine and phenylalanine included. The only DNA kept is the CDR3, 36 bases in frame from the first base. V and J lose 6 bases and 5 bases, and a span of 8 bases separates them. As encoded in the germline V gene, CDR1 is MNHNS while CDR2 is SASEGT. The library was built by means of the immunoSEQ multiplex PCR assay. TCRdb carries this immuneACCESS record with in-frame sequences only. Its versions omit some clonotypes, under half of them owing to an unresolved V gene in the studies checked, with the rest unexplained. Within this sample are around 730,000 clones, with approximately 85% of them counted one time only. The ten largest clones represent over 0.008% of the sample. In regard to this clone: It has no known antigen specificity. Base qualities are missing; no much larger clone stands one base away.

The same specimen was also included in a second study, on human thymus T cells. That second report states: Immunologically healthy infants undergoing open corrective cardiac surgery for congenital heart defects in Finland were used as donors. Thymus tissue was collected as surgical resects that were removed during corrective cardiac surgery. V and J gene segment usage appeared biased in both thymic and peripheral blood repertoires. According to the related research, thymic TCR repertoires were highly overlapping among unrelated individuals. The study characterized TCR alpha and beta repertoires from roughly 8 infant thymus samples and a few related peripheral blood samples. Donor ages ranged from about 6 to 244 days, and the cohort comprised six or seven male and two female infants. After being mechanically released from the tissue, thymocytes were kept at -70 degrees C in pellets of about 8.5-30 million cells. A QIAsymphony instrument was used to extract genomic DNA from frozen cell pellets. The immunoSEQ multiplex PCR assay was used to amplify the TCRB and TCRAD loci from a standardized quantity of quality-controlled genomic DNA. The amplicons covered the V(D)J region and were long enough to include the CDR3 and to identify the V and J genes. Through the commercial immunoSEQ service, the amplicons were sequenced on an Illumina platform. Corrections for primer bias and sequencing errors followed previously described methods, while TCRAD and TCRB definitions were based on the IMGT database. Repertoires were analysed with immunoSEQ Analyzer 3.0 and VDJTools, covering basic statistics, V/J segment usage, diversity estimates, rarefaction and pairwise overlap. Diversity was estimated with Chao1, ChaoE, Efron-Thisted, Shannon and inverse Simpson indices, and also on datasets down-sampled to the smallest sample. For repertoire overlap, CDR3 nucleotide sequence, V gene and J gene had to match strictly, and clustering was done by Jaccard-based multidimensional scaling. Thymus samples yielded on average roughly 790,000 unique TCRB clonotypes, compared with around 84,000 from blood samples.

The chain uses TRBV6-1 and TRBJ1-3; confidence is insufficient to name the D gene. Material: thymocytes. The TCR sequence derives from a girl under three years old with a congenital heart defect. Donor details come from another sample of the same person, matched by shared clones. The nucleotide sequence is TGTGCCAGCAGGGGCGTGAGAAACACCATATATTTT. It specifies CASRGVRNTIYF.